A selection of T cell receptor beta chains follows, all from one sample in a study of T cell responses to AZD1222 COVID-19 vaccine. TCRdb's table, derived via immunoSEQ multiplex PCR, lists solely in-frame clones and lacks some. The repertoire consists of tens of thousands of clones, with 75% to 90% occurring once and the leading ten covering around 9.3%. The material sequenced was peripheral blood, taken 28 days after the second AZD1222 dose. Source of these receptors: an adult who received the AZD1222 COVID-19 vaccine. Each CDR3 is given with its conserved first and last residue. The D gene is left open where the match is weak. The size entry is marked missing in some rows and otherwise reads once, few, many or a size class.

once	14	-	TRBV27	TRBJ2-2	TGTGCCAGCAGTCCGGGATTTAACACCGGGGAGCTGTTTTTT	CASSPGFNTGELFF
-	15	-	TRBV3-1/TRBV3-2	TRBJ2-7	TGTGCCAGCAGCCAAGCCCCGGGGGCGAACTACGAGCAGTACTTC	CASSQAPGANYEQYF
-	13	-	TRBV12-3/TRBV12-4	TRBJ2-3	TGTGCCAGCAGTTTGCCGGGGACAGATACGCAGTATTTT	CASSLPGTDTQYF
-	13	-	TRBV7-8	TRBJ2-3	TGTGCCAGCAGCTTACTCCGGACAGATACGCAGTATTTT	CASSLLRTDTQYF
-	11	-	TRBV19	TRBJ1-1	TGTGCCAGTAGTATAGTTCACCGGGCTTTCTTT	CASSIVHRAFF
-	13	-	TRBV10-3	TRBJ1-4	TGTGCCATCAGTGCGGGGATGGATGAAAAACTGTTTTTT	CAISAGMDEKLFF
-	14	-	TRBV13	TRBJ1-1	TGTGCCAGCAGCCCCACCGTGGGGTTCACTGAAGCTTTCTTT	CASSPTVGFTEAFF
-	11	-	TRBV5-5	TRBJ2-3	TGTGCCAGCAGCCAGAAAGATACGCAGTATTTT	CASSQKDTQYF
-	14	TRBD1	TRBV3-1/TRBV3-2	TRBJ1-1	TGTGCCAGCAGCCAGGGACAGCCGCTAACTGAAGCTTTCTTT	CASSQGQPLTEAFF
-	17	-	TRBV18	TRBJ1-3	TGTGCCAGCTCACCACCGAATCCGACTCCCTCTGGAAACACCATATATTTT	CASSPPNPTPSGNTIYF
-	17	TRBD1	TRBV15	TRBJ2-3	TGTGCCACCAGCAGAGATCGGGGACAGGGTAGCACAGATACGCAGTATTTT	CATSRDRGQGSTDTQYF
-	13	-	TRBV28	TRBJ1-2	TGTGCCAGCAGTTCAGCCTATCAGGGGCGCTACACCTTC	CASSSAYQGRYTF
-	14	TRBD2	TRBV7-2	TRBJ2-1	TGTGCCAGCAGCCCGGGACTAGGGAGCAATGAGCAGTTCTTC	CASSPGLGSNEQFF
-	20	TRBD1	TRBV5-1	TRBJ1-2	TGCGCCAGCAGCAAAGGGACAGCCCCGGGGGGGCTCCTCAGCTCCTATGGCTACACCTTC	CASSKGTAPGGLLSSYGYTF
-	15	TRBD1	TRBV5-6	TRBJ2-3	TGTGCCAGCAGAACGGGACAGGGGTACACAGATACGCAGTATTTT	CASRTGQGYTDTQYF
-	15	TRBD1	TRBV9	TRBJ1-6	TGTGCCAGCAGCGTAGCGGGGACAGGGAGTCCACCCCTCCACTTT	CASSVAGTGSPPLHF
-	17	TRBD2	TRBV6-2/TRBV6-3	TRBJ2-3	TGTGCCAGCAGTTACTCCGGGACTAGCGGGAGGGTAGATACGCAGTATTTT	CASSYSGTSGRVDTQYF
-	15	-	TRBV6-5	TRBJ1-1	TGTGCCAGCAGTTACCAAGGGTCGGGGGCTATCCGAGCTTTCTTT	CASSYQGSGAIRAFF
-	12	-	TRBV30	TRBJ2-1	TGTGCCTGGAGAGGGGACCAAGGAGTGTTGTTCTTC	CAWRGDQGVLFF
few	12	-	TRBV30	TRBJ1-2	TGTGCCTGGAGTGAGGGGTACTATGGCTACACCTTC	CAWSEGYYGYTF
-	16	TRBD2	TRBV27	TRBJ2-1	TGTGCCAGCAGTTTCGTCAAGGGACTAGCGGGAGGGAGGCAGTTCTTC	CASSFVKGLAGGRQFF
few	14	-	TRBV7-9	TRBJ1-6	TGTGCCAGCAGCTTAGAGCAGGGGAATTCACCCCTCCACTTT	CASSLEQGNSPLHF
-	17	-	TRBV19	TRBJ1-3	TGTGCCAGTAGATGGGGGGGGCTCAAGAGCTCTGGAAACACCATATATTTT	CASRWGGLKSSGNTIYF
once	17	-	TRBV6-1	TRBJ1-6	TGTGCCAGCAGTGAAGCTCAGGGTAGCTCCTATAATTCACCCCTCCACTTT	CASSEAQGSSYNSPLHF
-	16	TRBD2	TRBV27	TRBJ2-1	TGTGCCAGCAGTTTATCAGCGGGGTCCGCCTGGGGTGAGCAGTTCTTC	CASSLSAGSAWGEQFF
-	14	-	TRBV7-3	TRBJ2-3	TGTGCCAGCAGCTTAATCCCAGGCCCAGATACGCAGTATTTT	CASSLIPGPDTQYF
-	16	TRBD2	TRBV9	TRBJ2-1	TGTGCCAGCAGCGTAGGACTAGCGGGAGCCTACAATGAGCAGTTCTTC	CASSVGLAGAYNEQFF
-	14	-	TRBV4-3	TRBJ1-4	TGCGCCAGCAGCCAAGTAGGCGCGGGGGAAAAACTGTTTTTT	CASSQVGAGEKLFF
-	15	TRBD1	TRBV5-4	TRBJ2-7	TGTGCCAGCAGCTTACCGGGACAGGCCGACTACGAGCAGTACTTC	CASSLPGQADYEQYF
once	15	TRBD1	TRBV10-3	TRBJ2-6	TGTGCCATCAGATCGACAGGGGCCGGGGCCAACGTCCTGACTTTC	CAIRSTGAGANVLTF
-	15	-	TRBV19	TRBJ1-2	TGTGCCAGTAGTATAGTTCAGGGAGCAAACTATGGCTACACCTTC	CASSIVQGANYGYTF
-	15	TRBD2	TRBV28	TRBJ2-1	TGTGCCAGCAGTTTATCCGGGGGGGCAGACAATGAGCAGTTCTTC	CASSLSGGADNEQFF
-	13	TRBD2	TRBV19	TRBJ2-2	TGTGCCAGTCGGACTAGCGGAATCGGGGAGCTGTTTTTT	CASRTSGIGELFF
-	15	-	TRBV6-5	TRBJ2-2	TGTGCCAGCAGTTCAAGCCTTGGGCGCTCCGGGGAGCTGTTTTTT	CASSSSLGRSGELFF
-	16	-	TRBV28	TRBJ1-2	TGTGCCAGCAGCGGTCCCGGGCCCGGAGGAAACTATGGCTACACCTTC	CASSGPGPGGNYGYTF
-	16	-	TRBV7-9	TRBJ2-1	TGTGCCAGCAGCCAATCTAGGCTGAGCTCCTACAATGAGCAGTTCTTC	CASSQSRLSSYNEQFF
-	15	TRBD1	TRBV2	TRBJ2-2	TGTGCCAGCAGTCCTCCGGGACAGGGCCCCGGGGAGCTGTTTTTT	CASSPPGQGPGELFF
-	13	-	TRBV11-3	TRBJ2-1	TGTGCCAGCGGCCTACCCAATTACAATGAGCAGTTCTTC	CASGLPNYNEQFF
-	16	TRBD1	TRBV14	TRBJ1-1	TGTGCCAGCAGCCAACGTGTGGGACAGGGACGACTCGGAGCTTTCTTT	CASSQRVGQGRLGAFF
-	16	-	TRBV7-8	TRBJ2-1	TGTGCCAGCCGCAAGAGCAGGGTAGGGACCTACAATGAGCAGTTCTTC	CASRKSRVGTYNEQFF
-	15	TRBD1	TRBV18	TRBJ1-1	TGTGCCAGCTCACCATGGACAGGGACGAACACTGAAGCTTTCTTT	CASSPWTGTNTEAFF
-	13	TRBD2	TRBV25-1	TRBJ2-7	TGTGCCAGCAGTGAATATGGGGAGGGCGAGCAGTACTTC	CASSEYGEGEQYF
-	16	-	TRBV24-1	TRBJ2-1	TGTGCCACCAGTGAATTTGGGAGGGGGCGAAACAATGAGCAGTTCTTC	CATSEFGRGRNNEQFF
-	14	-	TRBV5-1	TRBJ1-1	TGCGCCAGCAGCTTGGGCCTTTGGAACACTGAAGCTTTCTTT	CASSLGLWNTEAFF
-	15	-	TRBV15	TRBJ1-4	TGTGCCACCAGCAGGGGAGGGGCGGGTAATGAAAAACTGTTTTTT	CATSRGGAGNEKLFF
-	14	TRBD1	TRBV6-5	TRBJ1-4	TGTGCCAGCAGTCGACACCGGGACAGCGAAAAACTGTTTTTT	CASSRHRDSEKLFF
few	13	-	TRBV12-3/TRBV12-4	TRBJ2-1	TGTGCCAGCGGCGACTCATCCTACAATGAGCAGTTCTTC	CASGDSSYNEQFF
-	16	-	TRBV7-2	TRBJ2-3	TGTGCCAGCAGCGGGAGTCCTAGCCCCATCCGAGATACGCAGTATTTT	CASSGSPSPIRDTQYF
-	15	-	TRBV6-1	TRBJ1-3	TGTGCCAGCAGTGACCGGAGAGGGGGTGGAAACACCATATATTTT	CASSDRRGGGNTIYF
-	12	-	TRBV2	TRBJ2-1	TGTGCCAGCACGGAGCCTTACAATGAGCAGTTCTTC	CASTEPYNEQFF
-	15	-	TRBV11-3	TRBJ2-6	TGTGCCAGCAGCTTAGCCGGGTTTGGGGCCAACGTCCTGACTTTC	CASSLAGFGANVLTF
-	14	-	TRBV3-1/TRBV3-2	TRBJ1-1	TGTGCCAGCAGCCAAGGGGGACTTCGCGCTGAAGCTTTCTTT	CASSQGGLRAEAFF
-	14	-	TRBV11-1	TRBJ2-7	TGTGCCAGCAGCTGGACCACTGGGGATGACGAGCAGTACTTC	CASSWTTGDDEQYF
-	13	-	TRBV7-2	TRBJ1-1	TGTGCCAGCAGCTTAGCGAGGGCCACTGAAGCTTTCTTT	CASSLARATEAFF